Each of the 12 T cell receptor beta chains below was sequenced from the same sample in a study of blood T cell repertoires in COVID-19. Measured with immunoSEQ multiplex PCR; TCRdb has only the in-frame clones, and not every one. The sample lists almost 400,000 clones; more than 70% were seen once. The sample consisted of peripheral blood. The receptors come from a woman aged 55 to 70 with COVID-19, enrolled during active disease.

J is TRBJ1-1 and V is TRBV5-1, with 7 bases fitting TRBD1. V lost 4 bases and J lost 4; bases outside the gene matches: 7. The CDR3 contains 14 residues. Germline CDR1 reads SGHRS; CDR2 reads YFSETQ. As DNA, the CDR3 is TGCGCCAGCAGCCCCTCGACAGGGTTCACTGAAGCTTTCTTT. This sequence encodes CASSPSTGFTEAFF.

The rearrangement joins TRBV5-4 to TRBJ2-1; D may be TRBD1 (5 bases). Germline lookup yields CDR1 SGHNT and CDR2 YYREEE (reference sequence). Trimming removed 4 bases from V and 0 bases from J, with 11 bases in between. The CDR3 length is 15 residues. CDR3 nucleotides: TGTGCCAGCAGCACTTCGACAGCCTCCTACAATGAGCAGTTCTTC. It specifies CASSTSTASYNEQFF.

V is TRBV10-2 and J is TRBJ1-1; D might be TRBD1 (6 bases). V was trimmed by 9 bases and J by 5 bases, leaving 16 bases between them. CDR1 WSHSY and CDR2 SAAADI come from the germline V gene. The length of the CDR3 is 13 residues. CDR3 sequence: CASNVAQGTEAFF. As DNA, the CDR3 is TGCGCCAGTAATGTCGCCCAGGGGACTGAAGCTTTCTTT.

The chain couples TRBV28 to TRBJ1-1; weak D call: TRBD1 (5 bases). There are 14 residues in the CDR3. Trimming left V 4 bases short and J 0 bases short, with 9 bases between. From germline, CDR1 is MDHEN and CDR2 SYDVKM. CDR3 bases: TGTGCCAGCAGTTCCGGGACTATGAACACTGAAGCTTTCTTT. This gives the protein CASSSGTMNTEAFF.

This sequence joins TRBV19 and TRBJ1-2; maybe TRBD1 (6 bases). Germline lookup yields CDR1 LNHDA and CDR2 SQIVND (reference sequence). V lost 3 bases and J lost 5, with 10 bases in between. The CDR3 extends over 13 amino acids. As DNA, the CDR3 is TGTGCCAGTAGTATTACAGGGCCGTATGGCTACACCTTC. This encodes CASSITGPYGYTF.

The chain couples TRBV5-1 to TRBJ1-2; the match to TRBD1 covers 9 bases. V trimming: 4 bases; J trimming: 2 bases; junction bases outside the gene matches: 12. Germline CDR1 is SGHRS and CDR2 is YFSETQ. The CDR3 is 17 amino acids. CDR3 residues: CASSLNPPGTGNYGYTF. The CDR3 region has the DNA TGCGCCAGCAGCCTCAACCCTCCCGGGACAGGGAACTATGGCTACACCTTC.

CDR3: CASSLLTGQFNEKLFF. The CDR3 nucleotides read TGTGCCAGCAGCTTACTGACGGGACAGTTTAATGAAAAACTGTTTTTT. The chain uses TRBV7-2 and TRBJ1-4, with 7 bases lining up with TRBD1. Germline V gene sequence: CDR1 SGHTA, CDR2 FQGNSA. The length of the CDR3 is 16 residues. V dropped 2 bases and J dropped 4; count of bases not matched to a gene: 7.

The rearrangement uses TRBV2 and TRBJ1-1; a possible D gene is TRBD1 (5 bases). CDR3 size: 14 residues. V lost 11 bases and J lost 1, with 17 bases in between. Germline V gene sequence: CDR1 SNHLY, CDR2 FYNNEI. The CDR3 spells CAASLVGGNTEAFF. CDR3 nucleotide sequence: TGTGCCGCGTCCTTAGTGGGGGGGAACACTGAAGCTTTCTTT.

The chain employs TRBV19 and TRBJ1-5; possible D gene TRBD1, 5 bases. With 7 bases removed from V and 7 bases from J, the gap between germline ends came to 17 bases. The length of the CDR3 is 14 residues. CDR1 is LNHDA, CDR2 SQIVND, per germline (reference sequence). The chain's CDR3 is CASTVGLTRQPQHF. The CDR3 DNA is TGTGCCAGTACCGTGGGACTTACCCGACAGCCCCAGCATTTT.

This clone has more than one count but fewer than ten. The chain uses TRBV19 and TRBJ1-5; D is possibly TRBD1 (6 bases). V was pared by 5 bases and J by 1 base, with 15 bases between. The CDR3 covers 16 residues. The germline V gene encodes CDR1 LNHDA and CDR2 SQIVND (reference sequence). The CDR3 DNA reads TGTGCCAGTAGTGGGGGCGGAGGAAGGAGCAATCAGCCCCAGCATTTT. This encodes CASSGGGGRSNQPQHF.

V is TRBV9 and J is TRBJ2-1; TRBD1 agrees at 10 bases. From germline, CDR1 is SGDLS and CDR2 YYNGEE. This CDR3 contains 15 residues. Trimming cost V 4 bases and J 8 bases; bases outside gene matches: 9. The CDR3 loop reads CASSPEGTGAYEQFF. In DNA, the CDR3 is TGTGCCAGCAGCCCCGAGGGGACAGGGGCGTATGAGCAGTTCTTC. Complete variable domain (other parts from reference TRBV9 and TRBJ2-1): DSGVTQTPKHLITATGQRVTLRCSPRSGDLSVYWYQQSLDQGLQFLIQYYNGEERAKGNILERFSAQQFPDLHSELNLSSLELGDSALYFCASSPEGTGAYEQFFGPGTRLTVL.

V and J are TRBV19 and TRBJ1-1; 11 bases match TRBD1. Germline-derived CDR1 and CDR2 are LNHDA and SQIVND (reference sequence). The CDR3 is 16 amino acids. V lost 6 bases and J lost 1; bases outside the gene matches: 7. This chain's CDR3 is CASRKGTGGGNTEAFF. DNA of the CDR3: TGTGCCAGTAGGAAAGGGACAGGGGGTGGGAACACTGAAGCTTTCTTT.